A single T cell receptor beta chain is shown here with its context. Its matching antigen is unknown. The entry originates in a study of chemoradiotherapy in HPV16-positive cancers. Points from the study as a whole: In HPV16-positive patients, HPV-responsive T-cell expansion tracked better recurrence-free survival. Candidate HPV-specific clones and E7-related TCR motifs grew in tumor during treatment.

The protocol was immunoSEQ multiplex PCR, while the TCRdb copy is restricted to in-frame clones and leaves out a portion. The sample contains 9,500 to 15,000 clones, around 84% of which appear only once. Trimming left V 2 bases short and J 4 bases short, with 14 bases between. This CDR3 region has 15 residues. Germline V CDR1 and CDR2: GTSNPN, SVGIG (reference sequence). Source: blood, taken from a patient who underwent chemoradiotherapy. This rearrangement joins TRBV30 to TRBJ2-2, with TRBD1 as a possible D gene (5 bases). This TCR was recovered from a human donor with HPV-associated anogenital cancer. CDR3 residues: CAWSRGGAGTGELFF. The CDR3 bases are TGTGCCTGGAGTAGGGGTGGTGCTGGCACCGGGGAGCTGTTTTTT.